This TCR beta chain is from a study of T-cell memory formation after mild COVID-19. Trimming cost V 4 bases and J 9 bases; bases outside gene matches: 19. CDR1 is SGDLS, CDR2 YYNGEE, per germline. The CDR3 has 17 residues. TCR alpha and TCR beta cDNA libraries with sample barcodes and UMIs came from 5'RACE using constant-segment primers. TCRdb reprocessed the 5' RACE reads via MiXCR and lists one record per CDR3 protein. The sample carries roughly 450,000 distinct CDR3 sequences, roughly 18% recorded once. The clonotype originates from an adult woman who had mild COVID-19 (a few samples of this study predate the infection). Cell type and time point are not known. The chain uses TRBV9 and TRBJ2-1, with TRBD2 matching 7 bases. Sample: PBMCs or a T cell subset sorted from them (not recorded which). CDR3 amino acids: CASSPYPPSGTWGEQFF. The CDR3 DNA reads as TGTGCCAGCAGCCCGTACCCTCCTAGCGGAACCTGGGGTGAGCAGTTCTTC. Full variable domain (rest looked up from reference TRBV9 and TRBJ2-1): DSGVTQTPKHLITATGQRVTLRCSPRSGDLSVYWYQQSLDQGLQFLIQYYNGEERAKGNILERFSAQQFPDLHSELNLSSLELGDSALYFCASSPYPPSGTWGEQFFGPGTRLTVL.